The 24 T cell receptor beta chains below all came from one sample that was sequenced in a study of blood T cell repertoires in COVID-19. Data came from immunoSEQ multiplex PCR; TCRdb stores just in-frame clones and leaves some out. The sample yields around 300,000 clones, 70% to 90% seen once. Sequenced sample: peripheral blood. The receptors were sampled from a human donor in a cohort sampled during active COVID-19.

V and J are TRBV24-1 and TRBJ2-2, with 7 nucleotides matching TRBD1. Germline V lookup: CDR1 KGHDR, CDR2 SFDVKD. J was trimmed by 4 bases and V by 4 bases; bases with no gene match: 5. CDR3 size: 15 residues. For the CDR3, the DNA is TGTGCCACCAGTGACGGGACAGTGCGCACCGGGGAGCTGTTTTTT. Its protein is CATSDGTVRTGELFF.

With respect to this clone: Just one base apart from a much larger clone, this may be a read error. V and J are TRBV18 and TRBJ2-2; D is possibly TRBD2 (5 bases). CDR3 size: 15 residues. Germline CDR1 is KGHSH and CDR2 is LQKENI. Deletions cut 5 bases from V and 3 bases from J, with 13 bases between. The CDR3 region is CASSTEIGDTGELFF. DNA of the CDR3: TGTGCCAGCTCAACGGAGATCGGGGACACCGGGGAGCTGTTTTTT.

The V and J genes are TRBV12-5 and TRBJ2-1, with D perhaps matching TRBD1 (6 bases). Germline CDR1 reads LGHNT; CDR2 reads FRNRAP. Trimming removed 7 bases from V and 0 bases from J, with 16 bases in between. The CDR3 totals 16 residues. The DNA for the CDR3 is TGTGCTAGTGATCTGAACGGACAGAGCTCCTACAATGAGCAGTTCTTC. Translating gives CASDLNGQSSYNEQFF.

The CDR3 nucleotides are TGTGCCACCAGCGACTCCCGGGGTACTGAAGCTTTCTTT. Protein sequence: CATSDSRGTEAFF. The chain uses TRBV24-1 and TRBJ1-1, with unresolved D. V lost 7 bases and J 5 bases, leaving 13 bases between the germline ends. The CDR3 extends over 13 amino acids. Germline V gene data show CDR1 as KGHDR and CDR2 as SFDVKD.

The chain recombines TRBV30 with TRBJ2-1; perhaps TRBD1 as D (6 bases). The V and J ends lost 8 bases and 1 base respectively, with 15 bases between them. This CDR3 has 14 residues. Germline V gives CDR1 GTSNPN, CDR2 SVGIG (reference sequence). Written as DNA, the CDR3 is TGTGCCGCAACAGGGATTTTATCCTACAATGAGCAGTTCTTC. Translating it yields CAATGILSYNEQFF.

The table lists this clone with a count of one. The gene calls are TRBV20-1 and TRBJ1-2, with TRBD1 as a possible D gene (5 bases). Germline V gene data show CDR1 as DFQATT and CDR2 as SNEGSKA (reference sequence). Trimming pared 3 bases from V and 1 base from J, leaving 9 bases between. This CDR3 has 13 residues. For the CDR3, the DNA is TGCAGTGCTAGTGTCAGGGATAACTATGGCTACACCTTC. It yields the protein CSASVRDNYGYTF.

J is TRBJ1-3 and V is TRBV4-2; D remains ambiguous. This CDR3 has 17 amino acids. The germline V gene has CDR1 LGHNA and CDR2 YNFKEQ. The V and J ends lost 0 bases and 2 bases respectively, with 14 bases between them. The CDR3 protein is CASSQDLREEAGNTIYF. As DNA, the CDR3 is TGTGCCAGCAGCCAAGATCTACGGGAGGAAGCTGGAAACACCATATATTTT.

The chain's CDR3 is CASSSYYPYNEQFF. The CDR3 region has the DNA TGTGCCAGCAGCTCCTATTATCCATACAATGAGCAGTTCTTC. This chain links TRBV7-3 with TRBJ2-1; D not resolved. Trimming removed 4 bases from V and 4 bases from J, with 11 bases in between. This CDR3 has 14 residues. CDR1 is SGHTA, CDR2 FQGTGA, per germline.

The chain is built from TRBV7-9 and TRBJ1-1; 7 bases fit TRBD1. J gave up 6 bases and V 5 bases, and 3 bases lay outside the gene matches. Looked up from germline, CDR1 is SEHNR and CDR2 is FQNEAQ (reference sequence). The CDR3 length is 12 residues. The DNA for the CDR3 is TGTGCCAGCAGCCTTGGGACAGCTGAAGCTTTCTTT. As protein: CASSLGTAEAFF.

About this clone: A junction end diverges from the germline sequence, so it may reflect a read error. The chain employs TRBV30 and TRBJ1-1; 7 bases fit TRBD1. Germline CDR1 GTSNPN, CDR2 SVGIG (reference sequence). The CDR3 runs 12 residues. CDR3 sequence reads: CGWDSLNTEAFF. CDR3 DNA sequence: TGTGGCTGGGACAGCTTAAACACTGAAGCTTTCTTT.

CDR3 nucleotide sequence: TGCGCCAGCAGAACTAGCGGGGGCGCAGATACGCAGTATTTT. This gives the protein CASRTSGGADTQYF. The gene calls are TRBV5-1 and TRBJ2-3, with 11 nucleotides matching TRBD2. The CDR3 spans 14 residues. V dropped 5 bases and J dropped 4; count of bases not matched to a gene: 3. Germline values: CDR1 SGHRS, CDR2 YFSETQ.

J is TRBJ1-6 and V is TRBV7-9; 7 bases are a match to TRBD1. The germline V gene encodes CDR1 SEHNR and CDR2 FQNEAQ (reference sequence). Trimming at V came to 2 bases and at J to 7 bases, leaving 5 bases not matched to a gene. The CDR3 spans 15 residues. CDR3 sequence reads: CASSLRTGRNSPLHF. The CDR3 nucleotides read TGTGCCAGCAGCTTAAGGACAGGTCGGAATTCACCCCTCCACTTT.

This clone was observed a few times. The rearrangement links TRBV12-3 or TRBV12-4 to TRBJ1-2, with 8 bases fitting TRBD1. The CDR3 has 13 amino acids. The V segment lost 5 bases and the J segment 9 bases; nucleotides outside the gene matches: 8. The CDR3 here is CASSPGQGRSYTF. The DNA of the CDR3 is TGTGCCAGCAGTCCAGGACAGGGTAGGAGCTACACCTTC.

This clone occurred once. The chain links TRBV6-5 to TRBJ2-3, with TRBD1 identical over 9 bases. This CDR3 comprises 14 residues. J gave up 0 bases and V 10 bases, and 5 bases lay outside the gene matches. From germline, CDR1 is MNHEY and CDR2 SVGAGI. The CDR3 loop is CATTGGLSTDTQYF. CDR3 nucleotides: TGTGCCACCACAGGGGGCCTTAGCACAGATACGCAGTATTTT.

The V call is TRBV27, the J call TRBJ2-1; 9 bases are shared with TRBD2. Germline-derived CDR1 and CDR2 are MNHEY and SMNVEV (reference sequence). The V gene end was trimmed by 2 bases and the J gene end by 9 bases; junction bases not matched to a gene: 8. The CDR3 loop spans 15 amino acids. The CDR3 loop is CASSLSSGGGSEQFF. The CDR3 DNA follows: TGTGCCAGCAGTTTAAGTAGCGGGGGAGGAAGTGAGCAGTTCTTC.

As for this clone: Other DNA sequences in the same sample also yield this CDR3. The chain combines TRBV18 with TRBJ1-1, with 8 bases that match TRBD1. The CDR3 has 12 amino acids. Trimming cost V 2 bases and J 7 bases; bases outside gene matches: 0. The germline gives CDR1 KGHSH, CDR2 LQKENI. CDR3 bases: TGTGCCAGCTCACCAGGACAGGGTGAAGCTTTCTTT. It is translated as CASSPGQGEAFF.

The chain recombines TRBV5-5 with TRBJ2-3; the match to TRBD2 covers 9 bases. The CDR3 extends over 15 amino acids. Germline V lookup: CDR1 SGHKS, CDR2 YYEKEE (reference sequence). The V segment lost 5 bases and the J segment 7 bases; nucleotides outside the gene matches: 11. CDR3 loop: CASRQPGLAVNTQYF. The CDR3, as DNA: TGTGCCAGCAGACAGCCGGGACTAGCAGTAAATACGCAGTATTTT.

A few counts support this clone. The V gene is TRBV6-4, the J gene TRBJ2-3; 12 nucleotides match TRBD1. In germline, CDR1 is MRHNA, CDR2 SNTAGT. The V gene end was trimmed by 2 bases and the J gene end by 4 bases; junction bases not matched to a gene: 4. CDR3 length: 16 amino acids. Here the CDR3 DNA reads TGTGCCAGCAGTGACGAGGGGACAGGGGGCGCAGATACGCAGTATTTT. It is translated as CASSDEGTGGADTQYF.

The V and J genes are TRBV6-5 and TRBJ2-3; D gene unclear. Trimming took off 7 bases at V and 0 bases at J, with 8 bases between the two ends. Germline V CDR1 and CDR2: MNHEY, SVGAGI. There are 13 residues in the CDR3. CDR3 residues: CASTPGSTDTQYF. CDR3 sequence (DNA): TGTGCCAGCACACCGGGTAGCACAGATACGCAGTATTTT.

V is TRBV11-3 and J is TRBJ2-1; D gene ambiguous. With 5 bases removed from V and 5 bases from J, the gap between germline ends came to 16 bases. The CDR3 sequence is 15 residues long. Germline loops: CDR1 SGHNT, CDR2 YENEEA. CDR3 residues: CASSPYTGGDNEQFF. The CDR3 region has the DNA TGTGCCAGCAGCCCCTATACTGGCGGCGACAATGAGCAGTTCTTC.

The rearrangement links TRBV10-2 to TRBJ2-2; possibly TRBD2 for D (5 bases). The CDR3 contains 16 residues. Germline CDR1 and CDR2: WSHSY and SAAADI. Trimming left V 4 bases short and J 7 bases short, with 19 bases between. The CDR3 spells CASSGSGTRRYGELFF. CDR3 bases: TGCGCCAGCAGTGGCTCGGGAACGCGGAGGTACGGGGAGCTGTTTTTT.

In DNA form, the CDR3 reads TGTGCCAGCTCACCACAGACAGGGGGTGGTCAGCCCCAGCATTTT. Protein product: CASSPQTGGGQPQHF. The chain combines TRBV18 with TRBJ1-5; 9 bases line up with TRBD1. Germline CDR1 reads KGHSH; CDR2 reads LQKENI. Losses at the gene ends were 1 base for V and 6 bases for J; bases not matched to a gene: 4. The CDR3 is 15 amino acids. Using reference TRBV18 and TRBJ1-5 for the parts outside the CDR3, the full variable domain is NAGVMQNPRHLVRRRGQEARLRCSPMKGHSHVYWYRQLPEEGLKFMVYLQKENIIDESGMPKERFSAEFPKEGPSILRIQQVVRGDSAAYFCASSPQTGGGQPQHFGDGTRLSIL.

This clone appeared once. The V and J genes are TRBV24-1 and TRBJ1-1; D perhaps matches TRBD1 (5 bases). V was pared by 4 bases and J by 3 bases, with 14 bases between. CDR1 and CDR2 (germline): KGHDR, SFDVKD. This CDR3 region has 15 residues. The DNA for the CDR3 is TGTGCCACCAGTGACGGCTCTCGGGGGGACACTGAAGCTTTCTTT. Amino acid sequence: CATSDGSRGDTEAFF.

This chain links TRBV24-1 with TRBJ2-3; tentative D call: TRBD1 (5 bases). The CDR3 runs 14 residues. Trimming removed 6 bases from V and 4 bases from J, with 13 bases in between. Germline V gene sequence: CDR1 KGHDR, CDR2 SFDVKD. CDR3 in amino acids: CATSRSRASDTQYF. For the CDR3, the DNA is TGTGCCACCAGTAGATCCAGGGCGTCAGATACGCAGTATTTT.